The rows below give T cell receptor beta chains drawn from one sample of a study of T cell repertoires in cytomegalovirus infection. MiXCR was run by TCRdb on the reads, yielding one entry per CDR3 protein. Altogether about 78,000 distinct CDR3 sequences are present, roughly 37% being singletons, with the ten largest covering about 92%. These receptors have no identified antigens. Sequenced here: CD8+ T cells from cultured PBMCs, sampled from culture after CMV antigen stimulation. Receptors were obtained from a human donor in good health (CMV status not recorded). Some clones in this sample may be carry-over from other donors' samples. Each CDR3 is given with its conserved first and last residue. The order of the fields is clone size, D gene, J gene, V gene, CDR3 DNA, CDR3 protein. D genes are given only for firm matches. Clone size is not always given. Where it is, it says once, few, many or a class for expanded clones.

-	-	TRBJ1-2	TRBV19	TGTGCCAGTAGTTCTTCAGGGTACTATGGCTACACCTTC	CASSSSGYYGYTF
-	-	TRBJ1-6	TRBV12-3/TRBV12-4	TGTGCCAGCAGTTTAGAGTGGAGTGGCAGATCACCCCTCCACTTT	CASSLEWSGRSPLHF
-	-	TRBJ2-7	TRBV7-2	TGTGCCAGCAGCTTAGAAGGGGGGGCAACCTACGAGCAGTACTTC	CASSLEGGATYEQYF
-	-	TRBJ2-1	TRBV19	TGTGCCAGTAGTATAGGAAGAAGGTGGGGGAGAGACAATGAGCAGTTCTTC	CASSIGRRWGRDNEQFF
-	-	TRBJ2-1	TRBV20-1	TGCAGTGCAATAGACGGCAGGGACCTCTACAATGAGCAGTTCTTC	CSAIDGRDLYNEQFF
-	-	TRBJ1-2	TRBV7-6	TGTGCCAGCAGCTCCCCGGGATTCGGGCATGGCTACACCTTC	CASSSPGFGHGYTF
-	-	TRBJ2-3	TRBV20-1	TGCAGTGCTAGAGCTCGGGGCAGTTCCACAGATACGCAGTATTTT	CSARARGSSTDTQYF
-	-	TRBJ2-7	TRBV7-6	TGTGCCAGCAGCTTCTCCAGGGGGGGAGCGGGCGAGCAGTACTTC	CASSFSRGGAGEQYF
few	TRBD1	TRBJ2-7	TRBV12-3/TRBV12-4	TGTGCCAGCATTGATACGGACAGGCCCTACGAGCAGTACTTC	CASIDTDRPYEQYF
once	-	TRBJ2-3	TRBV19	TGTGCCAGTACCGCGACTAGTTCTTCGGCAGATACGCAGTATTTT	CASTATSSSADTQYF
once	-	TRBJ2-3	TRBV7-9	TGTGCCAGCAGCTACGGGACACGTCTCTCCAGCACAGATACGCAGTATTTT	CASSYGTRLSSTDTQYF
-	-	TRBJ1-2	TRBV7-6	TGTGCCAGCAGCTTAGGTGGAGGGAGTGGCTACACCTTC	CASSLGGGSGYTF
-	TRBD1	TRBJ1-4	TRBV20-1	TGCAGTGCTAGTAGTTTCAGGGGGGAAAAACTGTTTTTT	CSASSFRGEKLFF
-	-	TRBJ2-2	TRBV4-1	TGCGCCAGCAGCCAAGACATGAACACCGGGGAGCTGTTTTTT	CASSQDMNTGELFF
-	TRBD1	TRBJ2-1	TRBV11-3	TGTGCCAGCAGTAGGACTTCCGGGACAGGATTTAAAAATGAGCAGTTCTTC	CASSRTSGTGFKNEQFF
-	TRBD1	TRBJ2-7	TRBV7-4	TGTGCCAGCAGCTTAGAAGGGACAGGGATTAACGAGCAGTACTTC	CASSLEGTGINEQYF
-	-	TRBJ2-1	TRBV7-9	TGTGCCAGCAGCTTAGACGGGCGGACGAGCTCCTACAATGAGCAGTTCTTC	CASSLDGRTSSYNEQFF
-	TRBD1	TRBJ1-1	TRBV7-9	TGTGCCAGCAGACCAACAGGGGGCTCTGTCTCCGAAGCTTTCTTT	CASRPTGGSVSEAFF
many	-	TRBJ2-7	TRBV4-1	TGCGCCAGCAGCCAAGCTAGCCCCGGGGCCCCCTACGAGCAGTACTTC	CASSQASPGAPYEQYF
-	TRBD2	TRBJ2-1	TRBV7-3	TGTGCCAGCAGCTTAACGCCGACTAGCGGGGGGGCCGTCATTGAGCAGTTCTTC	CASSLTPTSGGAVIEQFF
-	-	TRBJ2-2	TRBV20-1	TGCAGTGCTAGAGGGGGGCCAGAGAACACCGGGGAGCTGTTTTTT	CSARGGPENTGELFF
-	-	TRBJ1-5	TRBV20-1	TGCAGTGCTAGAGACCTTTGGGGGGAGGATCAGCCCCAGCATTTT	CSARDLWGEDQPQHF
few	TRBD2	TRBJ2-1	TRBV6-4	TGTGCCAGCAGTGGCGGGACTAGCGGGGGCGAGTTCTTC	CASSGGTSGGEFF
once	-	TRBJ2-2	TRBV4-3	TGCGCCAGCAGCCAAGATCGCCCCGGAGGGATCGACACCGGGGAGCTGTTTTTT	CASSQDRPGGIDTGELFF
-	TRBD1	TRBJ1-5	TRBV6-8	TGTGCCAGCAGTTATGTCGACAGGGCCAATCAGCCCCAGCATTTT	CASSYVDRANQPQHF
many	TRBD1	TRBJ2-7	TRBV6-1	TGTGCCAGCAGTAGCCCGGGACAGGGGGCTTCCTACGAGCAGTACTTC	CASSSPGQGASYEQYF
few	TRBD1	TRBJ2-5	TRBV7-6	TGTGCCAGCAGCTCCCTAGGAGTGGGGACAGCCCAAGAGACCCAGTACTTC	CASSSLGVGTAQETQYF
few	TRBD1	TRBJ1-1	TRBV6-6	TGTGCCAGCAGCTGGGACAGGGGTTGGTGTGAAGCTTTCTTT	CASSWDRGWCEAFF
-	TRBD1	TRBJ1-2	TRBV2	TGTGCCAGAATGGACAGGGAAGTTAACTATGGCTACACCTTC	CARMDREVNYGYTF
-	-	TRBJ2-4	TRBV6-1	TGTGCCAGCAGTTCGCGGACCAAAAACATTCAGTACTTC	CASSSRTKNIQYF
few	-	TRBJ2-7	TRBV12-3/TRBV12-4	TGTGCCAGCAGTCCTCCGACAGGAGACTACGAGCAGTACTTC	CASSPPTGDYEQYF
few	-	TRBJ2-3	TRBV11-2	TGTGCCAGCAGCGATCTAGAGGGGACCACAGATACGCAGTATTTT	CASSDLEGTTDTQYF
-	-	TRBJ2-3	TRBV27	TGTGCCAGCAGTATGGGGAGCATCTCTAGCACAGATACGCAGTATTTT	CASSMGSISSTDTQYF
few	-	TRBJ2-2	TRBV25-1	TGTGCCAGCAGTGAATACTTCTCCGGGCGGTTGAACACCGGGGAGCTGTTTTTT	CASSEYFSGRLNTGELFF
few	TRBD1	TRBJ1-2	TRBV6-6	TGTGCCAGCAGCTCAGAGGACAGGGCTTATGGCTACACCTTC	CASSSEDRAYGYTF
-	-	TRBJ2-1	TRBV5-4	TGTGCCAGCAGCTTTGAAGGTGGGGATGAGCAGTTCTTC	CASSFEGGDEQFF
-	TRBD1	TRBJ1-1	TRBV6-2/TRBV6-3	TGTGCCAGCAGTTACTCGCTTTCCGACAGGGTGGGCACTGAAGCTTTCTTT	CASSYSLSDRVGTEAFF
few	TRBD2	TRBJ2-5	TRBV4-2	TGTGCCAGCAGCCAAGAGGGAAGCGGGGCCGGGGCAGAGACCCAGTACTTC	CASSQEGSGAGAETQYF
-	TRBD1	TRBJ2-1	TRBV12-3/TRBV12-4	TGTGCCAGCAGTTCGCGGGACAGGGTGTATAGCGTTGGTGAGCAGTTCTTC	CASSSRDRVYSVGEQFF
once	-	TRBJ2-1	TRBV6-2/TRBV6-3	TGTGCCAGCAGCCAACAGAGCCGCTACAATGAGCAGTTCTTC	CASSQQSRYNEQFF
few	TRBD1	TRBJ1-2	TRBV4-1	TGCGCCAGCAGCCAACCAGGACAGGGGTATGGCTACACCTTC	CASSQPGQGYGYTF
-	-	TRBJ2-2	TRBV7-2	TGTGCCAGCAGCTCCACCATCTGGGGGAACACCGGGGAGCTGTTTTTT	CASSSTIWGNTGELFF
-	-	TRBJ1-3	TRBV7-3	TGTGCCAGCAGCTTAACCGGGACCTACTCTGGAAACACCATATATTTT	CASSLTGTYSGNTIYF
-	-	TRBJ2-2	TRBV7-3	TGTGCCAGCAGCTTACAATCCGGGGAGCTGTTTTTT	CASSLQSGELFF
-	-	TRBJ2-5	TRBV19	TGTGCCAGTAGTATAGCAGCGGCTCAAGAGACCCAGTACTTC	CASSIAAAQETQYF
many	TRBD2	TRBJ2-2	TRBV7-9	TGTGCCAGCAGAGGGCCCCCGGGACTAGCGGGGGTCGCGAACACCGGGGAGCTGTTTTTT	CASRGPPGLAGVANTGELFF